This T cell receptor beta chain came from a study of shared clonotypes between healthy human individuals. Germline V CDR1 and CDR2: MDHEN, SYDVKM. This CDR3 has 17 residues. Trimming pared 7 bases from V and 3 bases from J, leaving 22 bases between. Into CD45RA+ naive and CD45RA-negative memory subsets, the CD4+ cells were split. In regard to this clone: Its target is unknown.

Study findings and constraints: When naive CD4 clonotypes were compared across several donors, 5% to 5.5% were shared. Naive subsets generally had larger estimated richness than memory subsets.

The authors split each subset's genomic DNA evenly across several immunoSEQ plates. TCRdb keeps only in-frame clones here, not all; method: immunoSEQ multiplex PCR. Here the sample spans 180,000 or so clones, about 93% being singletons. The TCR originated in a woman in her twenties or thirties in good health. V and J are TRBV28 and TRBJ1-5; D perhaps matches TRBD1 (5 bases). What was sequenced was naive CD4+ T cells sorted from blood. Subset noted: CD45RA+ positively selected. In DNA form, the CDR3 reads TGTGCCAGCATAGCGTACCGGGGACCCACCTTCAATCAGCCCCAGCATTTT. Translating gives CASIAYRGPTFNQPQHF. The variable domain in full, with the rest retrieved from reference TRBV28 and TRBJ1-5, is DVKVTQSSRYLVKRTGEKVFLECVQDMDHENMFWYRQDPGLGLRLIYFSYDVKMKEKGDIPEGYSVSREKKERFSLILESASTNQTSMYLCASIAYRGPTFNQPQHFGDGTRLSIL.